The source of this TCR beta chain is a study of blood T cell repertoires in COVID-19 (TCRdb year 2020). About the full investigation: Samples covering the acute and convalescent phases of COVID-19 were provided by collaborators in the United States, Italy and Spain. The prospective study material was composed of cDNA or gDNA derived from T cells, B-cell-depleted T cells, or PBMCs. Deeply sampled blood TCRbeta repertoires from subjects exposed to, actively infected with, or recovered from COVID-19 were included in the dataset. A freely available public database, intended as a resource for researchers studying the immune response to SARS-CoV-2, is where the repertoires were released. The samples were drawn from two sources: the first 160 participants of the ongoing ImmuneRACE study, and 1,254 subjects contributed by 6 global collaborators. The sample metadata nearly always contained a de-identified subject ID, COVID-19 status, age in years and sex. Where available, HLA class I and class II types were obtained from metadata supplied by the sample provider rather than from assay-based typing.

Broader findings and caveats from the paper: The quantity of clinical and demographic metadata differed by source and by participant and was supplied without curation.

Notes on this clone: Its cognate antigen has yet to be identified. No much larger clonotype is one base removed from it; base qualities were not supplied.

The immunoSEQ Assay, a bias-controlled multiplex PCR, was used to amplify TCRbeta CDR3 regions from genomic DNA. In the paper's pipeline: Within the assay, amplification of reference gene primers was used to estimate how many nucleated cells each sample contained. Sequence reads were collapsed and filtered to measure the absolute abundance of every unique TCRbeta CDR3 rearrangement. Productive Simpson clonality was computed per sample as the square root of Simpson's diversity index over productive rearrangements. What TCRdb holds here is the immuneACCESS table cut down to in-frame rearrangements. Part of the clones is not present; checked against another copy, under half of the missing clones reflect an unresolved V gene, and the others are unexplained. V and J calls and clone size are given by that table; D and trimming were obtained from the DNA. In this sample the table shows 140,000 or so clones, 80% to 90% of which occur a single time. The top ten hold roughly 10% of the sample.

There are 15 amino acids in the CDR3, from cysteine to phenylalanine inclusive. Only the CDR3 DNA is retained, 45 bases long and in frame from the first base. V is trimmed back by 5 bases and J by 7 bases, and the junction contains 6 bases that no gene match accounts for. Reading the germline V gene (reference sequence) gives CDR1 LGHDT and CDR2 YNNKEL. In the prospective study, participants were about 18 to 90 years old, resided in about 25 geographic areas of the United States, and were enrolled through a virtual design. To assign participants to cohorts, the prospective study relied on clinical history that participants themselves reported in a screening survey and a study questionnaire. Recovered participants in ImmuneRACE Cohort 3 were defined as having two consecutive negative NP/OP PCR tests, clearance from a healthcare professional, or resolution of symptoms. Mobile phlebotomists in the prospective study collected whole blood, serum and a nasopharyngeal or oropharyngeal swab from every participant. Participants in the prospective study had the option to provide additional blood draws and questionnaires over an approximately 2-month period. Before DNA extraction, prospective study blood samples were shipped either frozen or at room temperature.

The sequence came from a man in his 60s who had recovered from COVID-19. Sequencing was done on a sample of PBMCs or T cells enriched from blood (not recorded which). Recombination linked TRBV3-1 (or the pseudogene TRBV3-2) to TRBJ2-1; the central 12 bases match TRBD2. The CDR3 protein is CASSFWGTSGNEQFF. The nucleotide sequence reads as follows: TGTGCCAGCAGCTTTTGGGGGACTAGCGGGAATGAGCAGTTCTTC.